This T cell receptor (beta chain) was sequenced in a study of T cells in Graves' hyperthyroidism and ophthalmopathy. RNA transcripts yielded amplified TCR beta CDR3 regions. HTBI primers were used for first-round RT-PCR of the TCR CDR3. TCRdb recomputed calls from the multiplex PCR reads with MiXCR, one row per CDR3 protein. The table records around 530,000 distinct CDR3 sequences, roughly a sixth of them present only once. Per germline, CDR1 SGHAT and CDR2 FQNNGV. Trimming took 0 bases from V and 6 from J, leaving 10 bases between them. CDR3 length: 14 residues. This clonotype was recorded many times. Investigators excluded patients with uncontrolled infection, other autoimmune disease, pregnancy or lactation. PBMCs were derived from around 10 ml fresh peripheral blood.

This receptor was taken from a woman younger than 30 with Graves' ophthalmopathy. The specimen sequenced was blood. The chain employs TRBV11-2 and TRBJ2-3; possibly TRBD1 for D (5 bases). CDR3 sequence reads: CASSLEAGLDTQYF. The CDR3 DNA reads TGTGCCAGCAGCTTAGAGGCAGGGTTGGATACGCAGTATTTT.